These 30 T cell receptor beta chains were sequenced from one sample in a study of T cell responses to AZD1222 COVID-19 vaccine. Assay: immunoSEQ multiplex PCR; the TCRdb copy retains only in-frame clones and omits some. The sample lists just under 100,000 clones; approximately 90% were seen once. The specimen was peripheral blood, collected on day 0 of AZD1222 vaccination. The receptor set was obtained from an adult in good health.

V gene TRBV19 combines with J gene TRBJ1-6; the D gene is possibly TRBD1 (5 bases). V lost 3 bases and J 8 bases, leaving 8 bases between the germline ends. This CDR3 contains 13 residues. CDR1 and CDR2 (germline): LNHDA, SQIVND (reference sequence). Here the CDR3 reads CASSISTDSPLHF. The CDR3 DNA reads as TGTGCCAGTAGTATTTCGACAGATTCACCCCTCCACTTT.

This clone has only one observation. The rearrangement joins TRBV7-9 to TRBJ2-7; 7 bases agree with TRBD2. The V segment lost 4 bases and the J segment 6 bases; nucleotides outside the gene matches: 21. The germline V gene encodes CDR1 SEHNR and CDR2 FQNEAQ (reference sequence). The CDR3 is 18 residues long. This CDR3 is CASSSPGGWGGEMSEQYF. DNA of the CDR3: TGTGCCAGCAGCTCACCGGGCGGATGGGGGGGTGAAATGAGCGAGCAGTACTTC.

In DNA, the CDR3 is TGTGCCAGCAGTTACGGACGGGGAACTGAAGCTTTCTTT. This gives the protein CASSYGRGTEAFF. The chain employs TRBV7-2 and TRBJ1-1; no reliable D call. From germline, CDR1 is SGHTA and CDR2 FQGNSA. The ends were cut back, 6 bases at V and 5 bases at J, with 13 bases in the middle. The CDR3 consists of 13 residues.

The genes are TRBV7-2 and TRBJ2-7; possible D gene TRBD1, 5 bases. Trimming removed 4 bases from V and 3 bases from J, with 10 bases in between. In germline, CDR1 is SGHTA, CDR2 FQGNSA. The CDR3 covers 13 residues. The CDR3 DNA follows: TGTGCCAGCAGCTCGGACACCCTCTACGAGCAGTACTTC. It specifies CASSSDTLYEQYF.

This chain uses TRBV6-4 with TRBJ1-4; tentative D call: TRBD1 (6 bases). The CDR3 loop spans 15 amino acids. The germline V and J ends were trimmed by 4 bases and 8 bases, with 17 bases remaining between them. The germline gives CDR1 MRHNA, CDR2 SNTAGT. This CDR3 is CASSGCGAGEEKLFF. Written as DNA, the CDR3 is TGTGCCAGCAGTGGGTGCGGGGCAGGGGAAGAAAAACTGTTTTTT.

This rearrangement joins TRBV7-2 to TRBJ2-1, with 7 bases lining up with TRBD2. The trim removed 1 base at V and 4 bases at J, leaving 4 bases unmatched. The CDR3 sequence is 15 residues long. CDR1 is SGHTA and CDR2 is FQGNSA in the germline V gene. This chain's CDR3 is CASSLGGGGYNEQFF. CDR3 sequence (DNA): TGTGCCAGCAGCTTAGGTGGCGGGGGTTACAATGAGCAGTTCTTC.

This clone was detected only a few times. The sample carries other DNA sequences with the same CDR3. The V and J genes are TRBV19 and TRBJ2-3; 7 bases are a match to TRBD1. V shed 6 bases, J shed 5 bases, and the junction held 2 bases outside the gene matches. Looked up from germline, CDR1 is LNHDA and CDR2 is SQIVND (reference sequence). The CDR3 runs 12 residues. DNA of the CDR3: TGTGCCAGTAGCCGGGACAGAGATACGCAGTATTTT. Encoded protein: CASSRDRDTQYF.

The V and J genes are TRBV3-1 (or the pseudogene TRBV3-2) and TRBJ1-6; a possible D gene is TRBD1 (5 bases). Trimming cost V 1 base and J 13 bases, with 14 bases left between them. CDR3 length equals 14 residues. Germline assignment: CDR1 LGHDT and CDR2 YNNKEL (reference sequence). CDR3 sequence (DNA): TGTGCCAGCAGCCAAGTCCACCAGGGTGGGCCCCTCCACTTT. Protein product: CASSQVHQGGPLHF.

The rearrangement joins TRBV25-1 to TRBJ2-1; maybe TRBD1 (6 bases). Per germline, CDR1 MGHDK and CDR2 SYGVNS. V was trimmed by 5 bases and J by 4 bases, leaving 15 bases between them. This CDR3 is 15 amino acids long. The CDR3 sequence: CASSLSRGYYNEQFF. The CDR3 DNA reads TGTGCCAGCAGTCTATCCAGGGGCTATTACAATGAGCAGTTCTTC.

The rearrangement joins TRBV12-3 or TRBV12-4 to TRBJ1-2, with D perhaps TRBD1 (5 bases). The CDR3 totals 13 residues. Trimming removed 5 bases from V and 8 bases from J, with 15 bases in between. The chain's CDR3 is CASSPSQGRGYTF. Here the CDR3 DNA reads TGTGCCAGCAGTCCCTCCCAGGGAAGGGGCTACACCTTC.

The CDR3 is CASSLLTRGEGNSPLHF. Here the CDR3 DNA reads TGCGCCAGCAGCCTCTTAACCCGCGGGGAGGGTAATTCACCCCTCCACTTT. The chain uses TRBV4-1 and TRBJ1-6; the D is unclear. The CDR3 runs to 17 residues. V lost 4 bases, J lost 6 bases, and 19 bases lay in between. Germline CDR1 and CDR2: MGHRA and YSYEKL.

The gene calls are TRBV30 and TRBJ2-5, with TRBD2 matching over 7 bases. This CDR3 spans 13 amino acids. Germline trimming cut 2 bases from V and 3 bases from J; bases unmatched to any gene: 3. CDR1 is GTSNPN and CDR2 is SVGIG in the germline V gene (reference sequence). The CDR3 region has the DNA TGTGCCTGGAGTCGGGGGGTCGAAGAGACCCAGTACTTC. It is translated as CAWSRGVEETQYF.

This clone was seen only once. V gene TRBV7-2 combines with J gene TRBJ1-4; weak D call: TRBD1 (6 bases). The CDR3 is made up of 15 amino acids. Between the trimmed V and J ends, which lost 5 bases and 2 bases, there was a span of 12 bases. From germline, CDR1 is SGHTA and CDR2 FQGNSA. As DNA, the CDR3 is TGTGCCAGCAGCCTAGGGGGTGGGACTAATGAAAAACTGTTTTTT. This encodes CASSLGGGTNEKLFF.

This clone was recorded once. The V call is TRBV12-3 or TRBV12-4, the J call TRBJ1-2, with TRBD1 as a possible D gene (6 bases). The CDR3 has 13 amino acids. V was clipped by 5 bases and J by 7 bases, with 14 bases between them. Here the CDR3 reads CASSPRGGGGYTF. CDR3 in DNA: TGTGCCAGCAGTCCGAGAGGGGGGGGTGGCTACACCTTC.

This clone was seen just once. The chain uses TRBV12-5 and TRBJ1-4, with unresolved D. V was trimmed by 7 bases and J by 7 bases, leaving 19 bases between them. The germline V gene encodes CDR1 LGHNT and CDR2 FRNRAP. CDR3 size: 15 residues. For the CDR3, the DNA is TGTGCTAGTGCCGAATCGGGTCCGGGGAGTGAAAAACTGTTTTTT. Translation: CASAESGPGSEKLFF.

This chain joins TRBV6-6 and TRBJ1-1; D uncertain. Germline V gene data show CDR1 as MNHNY and CDR2 as SVGAGI (reference sequence). The CDR3 is 14 amino acids. V lost 7 bases and J 1 base, leaving 13 bases between the germline ends. The CDR3 is CASKPMVENTEAFF. Written as DNA, the CDR3 is TGTGCCAGCAAACCAATGGTAGAGAACACTGAAGCTTTCTTT.

This sequence joins TRBV19 and TRBJ1-4; a weak D match, TRBD1 (6 bases). Trimming stripped 3 bases from V and 0 bases from J, with 8 bases between. Looked up from germline, CDR1 is LNHDA and CDR2 is SQIVND (reference sequence). This CDR3 is built from 15 residues. CDR3: CASSIRTATNEKLFF. CDR3 coding DNA: TGTGCCAGTAGTATCCGGACAGCAACTAATGAAAAACTGTTTTTT. The complete variable domain, with remaining parts taken from reference TRBV19 and TRBJ1-4, reads DGGITQSPKYLFRKEGQNVTLSCEQNLNHDAMYWYRQDPGQGLRLIYYSQIVNDFQKGDIAEGYSVSREKKESFPLTVTSAQKNPTAFYLCASSIRTATNEKLFFGSGTQLSVL.

This clone was observed many times. The chain recombines TRBV3-1 (or the pseudogene TRBV3-2) with TRBJ2-7; no clear D. Per the germline V gene, CDR1 is LGHDT and CDR2 is YNNKEL (reference sequence). V dropped 0 bases and J dropped 3 bases, with 12 bases sitting between them. The CDR3 is 15 amino acids. The CDR3 is CASSQDRGSSYEQYF. The CDR3 bases are TGTGCCAGCAGCCAAGATCGTGGGTCGAGCTACGAGCAGTACTTC.

The J gene is TRBJ2-3, the V gene TRBV6-1; D ambiguous. CDR3 length equals 11 residues. In germline, CDR1 is MNHNS, CDR2 SASEGT. V dropped 2 bases and J dropped 9 bases, with 6 bases sitting between them. The CDR3 DNA sequence: TGTGCCAGCAGTGAAAAGTTCACGCAGTATTTT. Its protein product is CASSEKFTQYF.

The gene calls are TRBV7-2 and TRBJ2-7; D gene uncertain. The V gene's germline CDR1 is SGHTA and CDR2 FQGNSA. There are 12 residues in the CDR3. Trimming pared 1 base from V and 6 bases from J, leaving 7 bases between. CDR3 nucleotide sequence: TGTGCCAGCAGCTTAGAAGGTTCCGAGCAGTACTTC. Protein product: CASSLEGSEQYF.

The chain employs TRBV19 and TRBJ1-6; D uncertain. The CDR3 loop spans 11 amino acids. Germline V CDR1 and CDR2: LNHDA, SQIVND (reference sequence). V dropped 6 bases and J dropped 14 bases, with 11 bases sitting between them. CDR3 DNA: TGTGCCAGTAGCGGACGTGGGGCCCTCCACTTT. Translation: CASSGRGALHF.

CDR3 nucleotide sequence: TGTGCCAGTAATATGACAGGGGGTTTCTACGAGCAGTACTTC. Translating gives CASNMTGGFYEQYF. The chain employs TRBV19 and TRBJ2-7; 9 bases fit TRBD1. CDR3 length: 14 residues. The germline gives CDR1 LNHDA, CDR2 SQIVND (reference sequence). V lost 7 bases and J lost 3; bases outside the gene matches: 7.

The V gene is TRBV30, the J gene TRBJ1-5, with D uncertain. The length of the CDR3 is 14 residues. Germline values: CDR1 GTSNPN, CDR2 SVGIG (reference sequence). V was clipped by 2 bases and J by 1 base, with 9 bases between them. The CDR3 sequence is CAWSIFGSNQPQHF. CDR3 in DNA: TGTGCCTGGAGTATTTTTGGGAGCAATCAGCCCCAGCATTTT.

The sample holds one count of this clone. The V call is TRBV19, the J call TRBJ2-7; 7 bases line up with TRBD2. In germline, CDR1 is LNHDA, CDR2 SQIVND (reference sequence). This CDR3 comprises 17 residues. V lost 0 bases, J lost 0 bases, and 8 bases stayed unmatched. In DNA form, the CDR3 reads TGTGCCAGTAGTATAGATCTCATTCGGGGGGTCTCCTACGAGCAGTACTTC. Translated, it gives CASSIDLIRGVSYEQYF.

This chain links TRBV7-9 with TRBJ1-6; no firm D call. CDR1 and CDR2 (germline): SEHNR, FQNEAQ (reference sequence). CDR3 length: 12 residues. Trimming shortened V by 7 bases and J by 9 bases, and 10 bases separated the two germline ends. The CDR3 sequence is CASKLRVSPLHF. CDR3 coding DNA: TGTGCCAGCAAACTTAGGGTTTCACCCCTCCACTTT.

The V gene is TRBV6-6, the J gene TRBJ2-1, with 12 nucleotides matching TRBD1. Germline V gene data show CDR1 as MNHNY and CDR2 as SVGAGI (reference sequence). The V segment lost 7 bases and the J segment 7 bases; nucleotides outside the gene matches: 8. The CDR3 spans 15 residues. The CDR3 DNA reads TGTGCCAGCATCTTCCGGGACAGGGGGCATAATGAGCAGTTCTTC. Its translation: CASIFRDRGHNEQFF.

J is TRBJ1-4 and V is TRBV6-5; a possible D gene is TRBD1 (5 bases). The CDR3 has 15 residues. V lost 2 bases, J lost 4 bases, and 11 bases lay in between. Germline loops: CDR1 MNHEY, CDR2 SVGAGI. The CDR3 region has the DNA TGTGCCAGCAGTTACAGAGGTGGGGGTAATGAAAAACTGTTTTTT. Its protein product is CASSYRGGGNEKLFF.

The chain uses TRBV3-1 (or the pseudogene TRBV3-2) and TRBJ2-3; the match to TRBD2 covers 7 bases. V shed 9 bases and J 3 bases; nucleotides not matched to a gene: 3. Germline CDR1 is LGHDT and CDR2 is YNNKEL (reference sequence). The CDR3 runs 12 residues. CDR3 sequence (DNA): TGTGCCAGTGCTAGCGGAACAGATACGCAGTATTTT. This sequence encodes CASASGTDTQYF.

The rearrangement uses TRBV5-1 and TRBJ1-1; 11 nucleotides align to TRBD1. Germline V gives CDR1 SGHRS, CDR2 YFSETQ. The J segment lost 10 bases and the V segment lost 4 bases, leaving 3 bases of the junction unmatched. The CDR3 is 12 amino acids. CDR3 sequence (DNA): TGCGCCAGCAGCAGGACAGGGGGCCGAGCTTTCTTT. Translating it yields CASSRTGGRAFF.

The chain is built from TRBV9 and TRBJ2-1; D might be TRBD2 (5 bases). V was shortened by 4 bases and J by 6 bases, with 14 bases between the two germline ends. The CDR3 has 14 residues. Per the germline V gene, CDR1 is SGDLS and CDR2 is YYNGEE. The CDR3 region has the DNA TGTGCCAGCAGCCGCGGGTGGACTCGCAATGAGCAGTTCTTC. Its translation is CASSRGWTRNEQFF.